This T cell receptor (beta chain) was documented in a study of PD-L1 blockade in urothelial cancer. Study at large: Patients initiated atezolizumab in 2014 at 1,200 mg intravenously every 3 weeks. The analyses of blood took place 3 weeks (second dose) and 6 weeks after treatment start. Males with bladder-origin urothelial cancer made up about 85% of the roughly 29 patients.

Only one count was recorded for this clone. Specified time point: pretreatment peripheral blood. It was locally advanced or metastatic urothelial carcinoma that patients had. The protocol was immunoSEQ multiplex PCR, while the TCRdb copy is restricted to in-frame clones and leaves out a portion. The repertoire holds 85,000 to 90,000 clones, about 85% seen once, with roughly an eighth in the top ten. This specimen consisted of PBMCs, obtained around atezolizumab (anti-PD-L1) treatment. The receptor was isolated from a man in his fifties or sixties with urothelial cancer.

Here the CDR3 reads CASGILAGRGEQYF. As DNA, the CDR3 is TGTGCCAGCGGTATACTAGCGGGACGGGGGGAGCAGTACTTC. The gene calls are TRBV28 and TRBJ2-7; 10 bases map to TRBD2. Germline CDR1 and CDR2: MDHEN and SYDVKM. The V gene end was trimmed by 8 bases and the J gene end by 7 bases; junction bases not matched to a gene: 11. The CDR3 runs to 14 residues.